The 2 T cell receptor beta chains reported below all come from one sample, sequenced in a study of blood T cells in healthy people across ages. Together with a sample-barcoded 5' primer, a J-beta primer mix was included in a second PCR lasting 7 to 11 cycles. MiXCR was run by TCRdb on the 5' RACE reads, yielding one entry per CDR3 protein. The data show 1 million or so distinct CDR3 sequences, about 25% seen once. These data were also reused for a study on T cells of mothers and their children.

Sample: blood. The receptor set was obtained from a girl aged 2 to 9 in good health.

The V and J genes are TRBV27 and TRBJ1-3; D unclear. The V end lost 5 bases, the J end lost 0 bases, and 17 bases lay between the germline ends. Looked up from germline, CDR1 is MNHEY and CDR2 is SMNVEV (reference sequence). The CDR3 is 17 amino acids. The CDR3 nucleotides read TGTGCCAGCAGTATTGCCGGACTGCGCAACTCTGGAAACACCATATATTTT. Translated: CASSIAGLRNSGNTIYF.

Only a few counts were recorded for this clonotype. This chain uses TRBV20-1 with TRBJ2-5, with D possibly being TRBD2 (6 bases). The DNA end is more similar to TRBJ2-1, so the J call may be wrong. Germline-derived CDR1 and CDR2 are DFQATT and SNEGSKA (reference sequence). The CDR3 consists of 13 residues. CDR3 DNA: TGCAGTCCTTGGGTGGGGGGAGTGAGTGAGCAGTTCTTC. Its translation is CSPWVGGVSEQFF.